The next 9 T cell receptor beta chains were all read from a single sample in a study of T cell changes during pregnancy in multiple sclerosis. Clones were read by immunoSEQ multiplex PCR, and TCRdb kept only the in-frame ones, dropping some. The sample has 40,000 or so clones, 80% to 95% seen once. The source was CD8+ T cells from peripheral blood mononuclear cells, collected in the third trimester of pregnancy. Every receptor here comes from a female donor with multiple sclerosis, enrolled in a pregnancy study.

The count of this clone is one. This chain joins TRBV25-1 and TRBJ2-7, with 10 bases lining up with TRBD1. CDR3 length equals 14 residues. The germline CDR1 and CDR2 sequences are MGHDK and SYGVNS. V shed 3 bases, J shed 3 bases, and the junction held 2 bases outside the gene matches. CDR3 protein: CASSDGTGDYEQYF. Written as DNA, the CDR3 is TGTGCCAGCAGTGATGGGACAGGGGACTACGAGCAGTACTTC.

The chain carries TRBV29-1 and TRBJ2-5, with D possibly matching TRBD2 (6 bases). The CDR3 sequence is 13 residues long. V was trimmed by 7 bases and J by 3 bases, leaving 15 bases between them. CDR1 and CDR2 from the germline V gene are SQVTM and ANQGSEA. As DNA, the CDR3 is TGCAGCGCACGACTAGGAAGTGAAGAGACCCAGTACTTC. It is translated as CSARLGSEETQYF.

V usage is TRBV4-1 and J usage is TRBJ2-7, with D maybe TRBD1 (5 bases). V dropped 0 bases and J dropped 4 bases, with 13 bases sitting between them. Germline CDR1 reads MGHRA; CDR2 reads YSYEKL. The CDR3 is 15 residues long. The CDR3 sequence: CASSQDEGDRYEQYF. As DNA, the CDR3 is TGCGCCAGCAGCCAAGATGAAGGGGATCGGTACGAGCAGTACTTC.

This chain joins TRBV27 and TRBJ2-5, with TRBD2 matching 7 bases. The CDR3 sequence is 15 residues long. CDR1 and CDR2 (germline): MNHEY, SMNVEV (reference sequence). The ends lost 3 bases at V and 5 bases at J; junction bases unmatched: 9. DNA of the CDR3: TGTGCCAGCAGTTTTGAATTTGGGACTAAGGAGACCCAGTACTTC. Protein sequence: CASSFEFGTKETQYF.

The chain carries TRBV11-2 and TRBJ2-7; TRBD2 might be the D (6 bases). Germline CDR1 and CDR2: SGHAT and FQNNGV. The CDR3 covers 13 residues. With 6 bases removed from V and 3 bases from J, the gap between germline ends came to 12 bases. CDR3 sequence reads: CASSTGTLYEQYF. DNA of the CDR3: TGTGCCAGCAGTACCGGGACTCTCTACGAGCAGTACTTC. Full variable domain (rest looked up from reference TRBV11-2 and TRBJ2-7): EAGVAQSPRYKIIEKRQSVAFWCNPISGHATLYWYQQILGQGPKLLIQFQNNGVVDDSQLPKDRFSAERLKGVDSTLKIQPAKLEDSAVYLCASSTGTLYEQYFGPGTRLTVT.

This chain uses TRBV6-5 with TRBJ2-7, with 10 bases matching TRBD2. CDR1 and CDR2 (germline): MNHEY, SVGAGI. Germline trimming cut 5 bases from V and 6 bases from J; bases unmatched to any gene: 10. CDR3 size: 15 residues. The CDR3 reads CASSHQAGGPIEQYF. CDR3 bases: TGTGCCAGCAGTCACCAAGCGGGAGGGCCGATCGAGCAGTACTTC.

The chain recombines TRBV5-1 with TRBJ2-1; a possible D gene is TRBD2 (5 bases). This CDR3 is built from 14 residues. The V end lost 10 bases, the J end lost 9 bases, and 23 bases lay between the germline ends. CDR1 is SGHRS and CDR2 is YFSETQ in the germline V gene. CDR3 residues: CASRRDSRNSEQFF. CDR3 DNA: TGCGCCTCCCGACGGGATTCGCGAAACAGTGAGCAGTTCTTC.

The chain joins TRBV9 to TRBJ2-5; TRBD2 aligns across 12 bases. V lost 4 bases to trimming and J lost 5 bases; unmatched junction nucleotides: 6. The CDR3 length is 15 residues. In germline, CDR1 is SGDLS, CDR2 YYNGEE. The DNA of the CDR3 is TGTGCCAGCAGCAATCTAGCGGGAGGGCAGGAGACCCAGTACTTC. Protein product: CASSNLAGGQETQYF.

The V gene is TRBV7-9, the J gene TRBJ2-7; 9 positions match TRBD2. Germline V lookup: CDR1 SEHNR, CDR2 FQNEAQ (reference sequence). V gave up 3 bases and J gave up 0 bases; unmatched junction bases: 12. The CDR3 sequence is 18 residues long. The CDR3 here is CASSFPVSGGQPSYEQYF. CDR3 nucleotide sequence: TGTGCCAGCAGCTTCCCAGTTAGCGGGGGTCAGCCCTCCTACGAGCAGTACTTC.